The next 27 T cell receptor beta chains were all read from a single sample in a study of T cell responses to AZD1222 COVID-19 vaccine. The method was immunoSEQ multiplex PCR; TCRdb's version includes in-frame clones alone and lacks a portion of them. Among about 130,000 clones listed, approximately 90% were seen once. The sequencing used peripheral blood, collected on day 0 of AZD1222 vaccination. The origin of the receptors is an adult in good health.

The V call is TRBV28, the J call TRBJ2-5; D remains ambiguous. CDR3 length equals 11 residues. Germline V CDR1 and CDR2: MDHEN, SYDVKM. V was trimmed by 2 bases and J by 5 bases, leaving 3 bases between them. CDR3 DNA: TGTGCCAGCAGTTTAGAGGAGACCCAGTACTTC. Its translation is CASSLEETQYF.

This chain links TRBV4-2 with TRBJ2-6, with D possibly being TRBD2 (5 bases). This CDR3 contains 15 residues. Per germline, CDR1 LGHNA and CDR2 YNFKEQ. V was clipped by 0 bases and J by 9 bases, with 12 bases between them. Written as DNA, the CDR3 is TGTGCCAGCAGCCAAGATACGGGGTCCTACAACGTCCTGACTTTC. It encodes CASSQDTGSYNVLTF.

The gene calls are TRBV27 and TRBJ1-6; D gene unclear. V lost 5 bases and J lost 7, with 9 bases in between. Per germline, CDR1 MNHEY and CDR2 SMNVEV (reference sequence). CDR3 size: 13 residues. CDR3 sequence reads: CASSQNGNSPLHF. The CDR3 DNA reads TGTGCCAGCAGTCAGAACGGAAATTCACCCCTCCACTTT.

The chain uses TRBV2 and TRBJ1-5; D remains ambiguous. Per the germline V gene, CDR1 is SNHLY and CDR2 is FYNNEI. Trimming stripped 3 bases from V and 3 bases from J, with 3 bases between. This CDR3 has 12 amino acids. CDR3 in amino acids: CASSDVNQPQHF. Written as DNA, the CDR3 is TGTGCCAGCAGTGACGTCAATCAGCCCCAGCATTTT.

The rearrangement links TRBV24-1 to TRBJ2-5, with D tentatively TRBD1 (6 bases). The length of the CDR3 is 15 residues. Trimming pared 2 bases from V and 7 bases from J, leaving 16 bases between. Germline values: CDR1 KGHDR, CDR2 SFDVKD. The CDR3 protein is CATSDSRQALRTQYF. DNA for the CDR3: TGTGCCACCAGTGATTCCCGACAGGCCCTCAGGACCCAGTACTTC.

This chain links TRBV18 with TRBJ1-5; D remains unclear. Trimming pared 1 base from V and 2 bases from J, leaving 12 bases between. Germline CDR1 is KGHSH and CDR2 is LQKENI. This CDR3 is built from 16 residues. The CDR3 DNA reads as TGTGCCAGCTCACCACTGAACGGGGAAGGCAATCAGCCCCAGCATTTT. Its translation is CASSPLNGEGNQPQHF.

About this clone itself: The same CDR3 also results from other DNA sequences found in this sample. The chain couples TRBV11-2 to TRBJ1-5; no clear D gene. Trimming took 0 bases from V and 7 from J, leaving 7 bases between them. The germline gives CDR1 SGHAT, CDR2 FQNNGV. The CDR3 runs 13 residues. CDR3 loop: CASSLDRGQPQHF. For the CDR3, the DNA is TGTGCCAGCAGCTTAGATCGAGGGCAGCCCCAGCATTTT.

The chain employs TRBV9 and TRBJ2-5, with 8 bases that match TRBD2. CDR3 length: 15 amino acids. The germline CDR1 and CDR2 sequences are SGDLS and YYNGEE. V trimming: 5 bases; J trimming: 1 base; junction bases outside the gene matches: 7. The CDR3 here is CASRPGGAAQETQYF. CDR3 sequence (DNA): TGTGCCAGCAGACCCGGGGGGGCAGCCCAAGAGACCCAGTACTTC.

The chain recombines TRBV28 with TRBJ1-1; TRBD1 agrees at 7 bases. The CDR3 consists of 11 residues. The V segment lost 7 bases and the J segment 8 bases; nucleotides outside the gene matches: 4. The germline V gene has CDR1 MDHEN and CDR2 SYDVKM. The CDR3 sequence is CASTTDREAFF. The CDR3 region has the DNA TGTGCCAGCACCACGGACAGGGAAGCTTTCTTT.

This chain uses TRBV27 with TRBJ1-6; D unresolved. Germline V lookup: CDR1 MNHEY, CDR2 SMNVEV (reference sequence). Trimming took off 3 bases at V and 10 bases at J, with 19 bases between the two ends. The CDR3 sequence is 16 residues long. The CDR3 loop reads CASSFSRKIVRSPLHF. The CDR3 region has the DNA TGTGCCAGCAGTTTCTCTCGCAAAATTGTACGATCACCCCTCCACTTT.

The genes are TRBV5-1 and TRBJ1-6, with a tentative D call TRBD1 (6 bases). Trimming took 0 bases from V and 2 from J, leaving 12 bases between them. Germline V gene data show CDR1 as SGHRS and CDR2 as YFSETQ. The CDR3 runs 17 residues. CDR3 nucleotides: TGCGCCAGCAGCTTGGCCGAGGGGGACCCCTATAATTCACCCCTCCACTTT. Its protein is CASSLAEGDPYNSPLHF. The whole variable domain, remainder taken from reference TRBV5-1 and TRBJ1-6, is KAGVTQTPRYLIKTRGQQVTLSCSPISGHRSVSWYQQTPGQGLQFLFEYFSETQRNKGNFPGRFSGRQFSNSRSEMNVSTLELGDSALYLCASSLAEGDPYNSPLHFGNGTRLTVT.

CDR3 in DNA: TGTGCCAGCAGCAAAACCACCCTGGCCTACAATGAGCAGTTCTTC. Residues: CASSKTTLAYNEQFF. The chain combines TRBV6-2 or TRBV6-3 with TRBJ2-1; D is ambiguous. The CDR3 consists of 15 residues. Germline V lookup: CDR1 MNHEY, CDR2 SVGEGT. Trimming removed 6 bases from V and 2 bases from J, with 14 bases in between.

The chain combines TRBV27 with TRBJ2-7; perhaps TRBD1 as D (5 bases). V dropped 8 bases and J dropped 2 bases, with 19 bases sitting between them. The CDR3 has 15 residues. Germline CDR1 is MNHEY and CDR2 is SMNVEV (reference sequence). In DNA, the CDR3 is TGTGCCAGCTGGTTCCATAAAGGGGATCCCTACGAGCAGTACTTC. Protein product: CASWFHKGDPYEQYF.

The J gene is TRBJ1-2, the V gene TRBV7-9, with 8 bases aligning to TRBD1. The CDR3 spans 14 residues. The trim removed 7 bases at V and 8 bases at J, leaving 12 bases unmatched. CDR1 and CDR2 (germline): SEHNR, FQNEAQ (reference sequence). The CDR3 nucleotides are TGTGCCAGCACCCTGGACAGGGCATTGGGCGGCTACACCTTC. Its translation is CASTLDRALGGYTF. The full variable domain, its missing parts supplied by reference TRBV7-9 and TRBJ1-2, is DTGVSQNPRHKITKRGQNVTFRCDPISEHNRLYWYRQTLGQGPEFLTYFQNEAQLEKSRLLSDRFSAERPKGSFSTLEIQRTEQGDSAMYLCASTLDRALGGYTFGSGTRLTVV.

CDR3 region: CASSLAGRTGISGELFF. As DNA, the CDR3 is TGTGCCAGCAGCTTAGCGGGCAGGACAGGGATCTCCGGGGAGCTGTTTTTT. V gene TRBV11-3 combines with J gene TRBJ2-2; 8 bases align to TRBD1. V was pared by 1 base and J by 6 bases, with 10 bases of the junction left unmatched. Germline-derived CDR1 and CDR2 are SGHNT and YENEEA. The CDR3 loop spans 17 amino acids.

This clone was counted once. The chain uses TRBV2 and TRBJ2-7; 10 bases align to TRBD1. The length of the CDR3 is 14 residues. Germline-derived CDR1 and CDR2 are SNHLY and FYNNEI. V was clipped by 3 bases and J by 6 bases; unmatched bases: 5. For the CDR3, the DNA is TGTGCCAGCAGTGATTTGACAGGGGGCTTCGAGCAGTACTTC. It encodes CASSDLTGGFEQYF. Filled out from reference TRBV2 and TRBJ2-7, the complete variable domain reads EPEVTQTPSHQVTQMGQEVILRCVPISNHLYFYWYRQILGQKVEFLVSFYNNEISEKSEIFDDQFSVERPDGSNFTLKIRSTKLEDSAMYFCASSDLTGGFEQYFGPGTRLTVT.

The CDR3 loop is CSAQLGGEQYF. The CDR3 DNA is TGCAGCGCCCAACTAGGGGGCGAGCAGTACTTC. This chain connects TRBV29-1 to TRBJ2-7; TRBD1 is a possible D gene (6 bases). V was trimmed by 7 bases and J by 6 bases, leaving 13 bases between them. Germline V gives CDR1 SQVTM, CDR2 ANQGSEA. The CDR3 is made up of 11 amino acids.

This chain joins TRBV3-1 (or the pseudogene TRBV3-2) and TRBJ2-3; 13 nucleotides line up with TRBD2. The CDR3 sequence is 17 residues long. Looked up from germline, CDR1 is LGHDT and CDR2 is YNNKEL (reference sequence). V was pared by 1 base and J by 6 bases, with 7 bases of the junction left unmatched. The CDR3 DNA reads TGTGCCAGCAGCCAAGCTCGGACTAGCGGGGGAAGGGATACGCAGTATTTT. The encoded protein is CASSQARTSGGRDTQYF.

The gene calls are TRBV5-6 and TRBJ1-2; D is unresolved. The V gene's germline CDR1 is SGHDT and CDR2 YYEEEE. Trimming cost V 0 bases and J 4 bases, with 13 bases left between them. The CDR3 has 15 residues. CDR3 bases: TGTGCCAGCAGCTTGGCCGGACGAGCGGGCTATGGCTACACCTTC. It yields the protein CASSLAGRAGYGYTF.

CDR3 DNA sequence: TGTGCCAGCAGCTATGGACAGTATCTCAATCAAGAGACCCAGTACTTC. Translated, it gives CASSYGQYLNQETQYF. The rearrangement uses TRBV7-2 and TRBJ2-5; maybe TRBD1 (6 bases). V shed 4 bases and J shed 2 bases, with 17 bases lying between them. The CDR3 contains 16 residues. Germline CDR1 is SGHTA and CDR2 is FQGNSA.

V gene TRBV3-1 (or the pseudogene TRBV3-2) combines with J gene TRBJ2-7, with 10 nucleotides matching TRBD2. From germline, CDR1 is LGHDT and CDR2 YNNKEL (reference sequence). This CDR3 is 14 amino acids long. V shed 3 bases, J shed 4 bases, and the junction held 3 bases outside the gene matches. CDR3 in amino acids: CASSHRTSGYEQYF. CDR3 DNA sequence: TGTGCCAGCAGCCACAGGACTAGCGGTTACGAGCAGTACTTC.

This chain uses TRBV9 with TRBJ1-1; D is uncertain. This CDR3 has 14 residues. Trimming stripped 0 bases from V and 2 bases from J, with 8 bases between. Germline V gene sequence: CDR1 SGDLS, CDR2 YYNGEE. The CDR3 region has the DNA TGTGCCAGCAGCGTAGTTGGGCCTAACACTGAAGCTTTCTTT. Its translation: CASSVVGPNTEAFF. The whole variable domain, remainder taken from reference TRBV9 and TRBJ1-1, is DSGVTQTPKHLITATGQRVTLRCSPRSGDLSVYWYQQSLDQGLQFLIQYYNGEERAKGNILERFSAQQFPDLHSELNLSSLELGDSALYFCASSVVGPNTEAFFGQGTRLTVV.

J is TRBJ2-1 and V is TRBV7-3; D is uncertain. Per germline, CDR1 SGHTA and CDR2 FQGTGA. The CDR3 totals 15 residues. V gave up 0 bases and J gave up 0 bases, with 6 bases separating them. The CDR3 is CASSLTSSSYNEQFF. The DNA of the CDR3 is TGTGCCAGCAGCTTAACTTCCAGCTCCTACAATGAGCAGTTCTTC.

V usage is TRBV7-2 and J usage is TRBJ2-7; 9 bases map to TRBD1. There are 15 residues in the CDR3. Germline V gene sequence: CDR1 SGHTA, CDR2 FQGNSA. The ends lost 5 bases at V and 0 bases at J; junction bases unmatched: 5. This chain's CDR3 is CASSLGTGRSYEQYF. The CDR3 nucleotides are TGTGCCAGCAGCCTTGGGACAGGGCGCTCCTACGAGCAGTACTTC.

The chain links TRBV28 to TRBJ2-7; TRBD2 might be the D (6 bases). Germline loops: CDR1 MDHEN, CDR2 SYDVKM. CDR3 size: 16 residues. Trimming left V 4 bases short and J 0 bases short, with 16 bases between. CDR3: CASSWRDGGSSYEQYF. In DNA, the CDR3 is TGTGCCAGCAGTTGGCGGGACGGAGGTTCCTCCTACGAGCAGTACTTC.

CDR3 protein: CASSLQGTDTQYF. CDR3 sequence (DNA): TGCGCCAGCAGCTTACAGGGCACAGATACGCAGTATTTT. The chain has TRBV5-1 and TRBJ2-3; D is possibly TRBD1 (5 bases). CDR1 and CDR2 from the germline V gene are SGHRS and YFSETQ. V was cut by 2 bases and J by 1 base, with 5 bases left in between. The CDR3 extends over 13 amino acids.

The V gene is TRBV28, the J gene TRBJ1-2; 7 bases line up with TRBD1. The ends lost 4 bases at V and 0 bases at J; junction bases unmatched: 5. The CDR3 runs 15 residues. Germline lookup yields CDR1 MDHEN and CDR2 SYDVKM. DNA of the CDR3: TGTGCCAGCAGTTCAATCCAGGGGGCTAACTATGGCTACACCTTC. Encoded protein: CASSSIQGANYGYTF.